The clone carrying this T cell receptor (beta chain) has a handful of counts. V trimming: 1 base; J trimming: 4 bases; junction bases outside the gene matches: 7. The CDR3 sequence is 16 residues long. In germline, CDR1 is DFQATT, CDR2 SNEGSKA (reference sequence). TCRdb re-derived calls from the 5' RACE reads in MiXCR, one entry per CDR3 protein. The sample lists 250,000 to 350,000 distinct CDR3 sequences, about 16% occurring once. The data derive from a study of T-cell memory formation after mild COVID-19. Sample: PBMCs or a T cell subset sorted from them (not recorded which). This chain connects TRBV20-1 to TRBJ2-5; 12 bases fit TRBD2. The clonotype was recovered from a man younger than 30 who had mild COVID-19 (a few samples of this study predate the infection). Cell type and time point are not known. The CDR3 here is CSARAASGGATETQYF. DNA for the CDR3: TGCAGTGCTAGAGCCGCTAGCGGGGGGGCCACAGAGACCCAGTACTTC.